The 20 T cell receptor beta chains listed next were all sequenced from one sample in a study of CD8 T cells in ankylosing spondylitis. One entry per CDR3 protein, called by TCRdb with MiXCR from the 5' RACE reads. The data show hundreds of thousands of distinct CDR3 sequences, with less than 25% seen just once and 3.5% to 4.5% held by the top ten. Sequencing used blood, either unsorted or a sorted T cell fraction (not recorded which). These receptors all stem from a female donor with ankylosing spondylitis or in good health (not recorded which).

The chain is built from TRBV10-3 and TRBJ2-1, with 10 positions matching TRBD2. The V gene's germline CDR1 is ENHRY and CDR2 SYGVKD. The ends lost 0 bases at V and 4 bases at J; junction bases unmatched: 6. CDR3 length equals 17 residues. The CDR3 bases are TGTGCCATCAGTGAGTCACATCGGACTAGCGGTTACAATGAGCAGTTCTTC. This sequence encodes CAISESHRTSGYNEQFF.

This clonotype was detected only a few times. The chain carries TRBV10-3 and TRBJ2-2; D uncertain. The germline V gene has CDR1 ENHRY and CDR2 SYGVKD. Trimming cost V 0 bases and J 1 base, with 12 bases left between them. This CDR3 comprises 17 residues. The CDR3 bases are TGTGCCATCAGTGAGTCTAGTGGCGGAATGAACACCGGGGAGCTGTTTTTT. Its translation is CAISESSGGMNTGELFF.

This clonotype was detected only a few times. The V call is TRBV9, the J call TRBJ2-7, with D uncertain. Trimming stripped 3 bases from V and 3 bases from J, with 7 bases between. Germline values: CDR1 SGDLS, CDR2 YYNGEE. The CDR3 is made up of 12 amino acids. The CDR3 is CASSANFYEQYF. The DNA for the CDR3 is TGTGCCAGCAGCGCAAACTTCTACGAGCAGTACTTC.

There are a few counts of this clonotype. The chain links TRBV7-9 to TRBJ2-3, with D maybe TRBD2 (5 bases). The V end was cut by 8 bases, the J end by 5 bases, with 14 bases between. Germline V gene data show CDR1 as SEHNR and CDR2 as FQNEAQ (reference sequence). The CDR3 length is 13 residues. CDR3 protein: CASGNSRGDTQYF. In nucleotides, the CDR3 is TGTGCCAGCGGGAACTCACGGGGAGATACGCAGTATTTT.

This clonotype was counted only a few times. V usage is TRBV6-4 and J usage is TRBJ1-5, with D uncertain. The CDR3 covers 13 residues. CDR1 is MRHNA and CDR2 is SNTAGT in the germline V gene. The germline V and J ends were trimmed by 4 bases and 0 bases, with 4 bases remaining between them. Written as DNA, the CDR3 is TGTGCCAGCAGTGTGAATAGCAATCAGCCCCAGCATTTT. Its protein product is CASSVNSNQPQHF.

The chain uses TRBV6-1 and TRBJ2-7, with TRBD2 matching 10 bases. Germline CDR1 is MNHNS and CDR2 is SASEGT. J lost 6 bases, V lost 5 bases, and 19 bases had no gene match. The CDR3 spans 18 residues. The CDR3 DNA reads as TGTGCCAGCAGTCCTTGGACTAGCGGAACCATTCCCTATAGCGAGCAGTACTTC. Its translation: CASSPWTSGTIPYSEQYF.

In this sample, this clonotype turned up once. The chain is built from TRBV21-1 and TRBJ2-5; TRBD1 was called by the table and not checked on the DNA. TRBV21-1 is deemed a pseudogene. The CDR3 has 14 amino acids. The DNA of the CDR3 is TGTGCCAGCAGCAAGGACAGTTTCGAGGAGACCCAGTACTTC. This codes for CASSKDSFEETQYF.

This clonotype was observed a handful of times. J is TRBJ2-1 and V is TRBV5-1; TRBD2 matches at 9 bases. The CDR3 is made up of 13 amino acids. Trimming cost V 4 bases and J 7 bases; bases outside gene matches: 3. Germline assignment: CDR1 SGHRS and CDR2 YFSETQ. CDR3 sequence: CASSPAGGNEQFF. DNA for the CDR3: TGCGCCAGCAGCCCGGCGGGAGGGAATGAGCAGTTCTTC.

This clonotype was detected a few times. This chain connects TRBV5-1 to TRBJ2-5, with a weak D call TRBD2 (6 bases). In germline, CDR1 is SGHRS, CDR2 YFSETQ. CDR3 length: 16 amino acids. Trimming took off 0 bases at V and 4 bases at J, with 16 bases between the two ends. Written as DNA, the CDR3 is TGCGCCAGCAGCTTGGAGGGGACTCAACCGGGAGAGACCCAGTACTTC. This sequence encodes CASSLEGTQPGETQYF.

This chain joins TRBV5-6 and TRBJ1-1; D remains unclear. Trimming removed 4 bases from V and 1 base from J, with 8 bases in between. CDR1 is SGHDT and CDR2 is YYEEEE in the germline V gene. CDR3 length: 13 residues. The CDR3 DNA follows: TGTGCCAGCAGCCGGAACTGGAACACTGAAGCTTTCTTT. Its protein is CASSRNWNTEAFF.

V is TRBV20-1 and J is TRBJ2-7, with D uncertain. Trimming stripped 5 bases from V and 3 bases from J, with 17 bases between. This CDR3 contains 14 residues. Germline CDR1 DFQATT, CDR2 SNEGSKA (reference sequence). The CDR3 nucleotides read TGCAGTGCTCGCTCCGGGCGGAGCAACTACGAGCAGTACTTC. Its protein is CSARSGRSNYEQYF.

This clonotype showed up just a few times. The gene calls are TRBV5-1 and TRBJ2-5; 7 nucleotides agree with TRBD2. The V gene's germline CDR1 is SGHRS and CDR2 YFSETQ. Trimming at V came to 3 bases and at J to 1 base, leaving 3 bases not matched to a gene. This CDR3 is 14 amino acids long. The CDR3 coding sequence is TGCGCCAGCAGCTCCGGGACTACCCAAGAGACCCAGTACTTC. Translated: CASSSGTTQETQYF.

The rearrangement uses TRBV18 and TRBJ2-3; possible D gene TRBD2, 6 bases. The germline CDR1 and CDR2 sequences are KGHSH and LQKENI. V lost 3 bases to trimming and J lost 1 base, with 20 bases between them. The CDR3 totals 18 residues. CDR3 sequence: CASSPGFRERGGTDTQYF. The CDR3 nucleotides read TGTGCCAGCTCACCGGGGTTCCGGGAGAGAGGCGGCACAGATACGCAGTATTTT.

The gene calls are TRBV6-1 and TRBJ2-5, with 7 positions matching TRBD2. The CDR3 consists of 13 residues. Per germline, CDR1 MNHNS and CDR2 SASEGT. Unmatched junction bases numbered 4, after V lost 6 bases and J lost 3 bases. CDR3 sequence (DNA): TGTGCCAGCAGGGAGAGCGGGAAAGAGACCCAGTACTTC. This codes for CASRESGKETQYF.

This clonotype was seen only a few times. The chain combines TRBV29-1 with TRBJ2-2; no clear D gene. The V gene lost 7 bases and the J gene lost 4 bases, with 16 bases spanning the gap. The CDR3 is 14 residues long. Per germline, CDR1 SQVTM and CDR2 ANQGSEA. CDR3 in amino acids: CSATRTSRTGELFF. CDR3 nucleotides: TGCAGCGCAACCCGGACCAGCCGCACCGGGGAGCTGTTTTTT.

The DNA for the CDR3 is TGCAGTGCTAGGGTTTCAGGGGGCGGCGGCGAGCAGTACTTC. Protein: CSARVSGGGGEQYF. The rearrangement links TRBV20-1 to TRBJ2-7; 8 nucleotides line up with TRBD1. The CDR3 runs to 14 residues. V lost 3 bases and J lost 6; bases outside the gene matches: 10. From germline, CDR1 is DFQATT and CDR2 SNEGSKA (reference sequence).

The V gene is TRBV20-1, the J gene TRBJ2-7; no firm D call. The length of the CDR3 is 11 residues. Trimming removed 5 bases from V and 2 bases from J, with 7 bases in between. Germline V gives CDR1 DFQATT, CDR2 SNEGSKA (reference sequence). In nucleotides, the CDR3 is TGCAGTGCTGGTACCCCCTACGAGCAGTACTTC. This sequence encodes CSAGTPYEQYF.

The chain combines TRBV4-3 with TRBJ2-1; D is undetermined. Germline V lookup: CDR1 LGHNA, CDR2 YSLEER. This CDR3 spans 16 amino acids. Deletions cut 1 base from V and 0 bases from J, with 10 bases between. CDR3 sequence: CASSQVRASSYNEQFF. CDR3 DNA sequence: TGCGCCAGCAGCCAAGTTCGCGCCAGCTCCTACAATGAGCAGTTCTTC.

This clonotype was seen only a few times. J is TRBJ2-7 and V is TRBV10-3; 12 nucleotides match TRBD2. The germline V gene has CDR1 ENHRY and CDR2 SYGVKD. Germline trimming cut 0 bases from V and 7 bases from J; bases unmatched to any gene: 7. CDR3 length: 16 amino acids. The CDR3 spells CAISESASGRAFEQYF. In nucleotides, the CDR3 is TGTGCCATCAGTGAGTCGGCTAGCGGGAGGGCCTTTGAGCAGTACTTC.

This sequence joins TRBV9 and TRBJ2-3; TRBD2 aligns across 10 bases. In germline, CDR1 is SGDLS, CDR2 YYNGEE. This CDR3 has 17 residues. J lost 9 bases, V lost 0 bases, and 13 bases had no gene match. CDR3 nucleotides: TGTGCCAGCAGCGTAGGTCGGCTAGCGGGAGAAAGGGGGACGCAGTATTTT. Amino acid sequence: CASSVGRLAGERGTQYF.